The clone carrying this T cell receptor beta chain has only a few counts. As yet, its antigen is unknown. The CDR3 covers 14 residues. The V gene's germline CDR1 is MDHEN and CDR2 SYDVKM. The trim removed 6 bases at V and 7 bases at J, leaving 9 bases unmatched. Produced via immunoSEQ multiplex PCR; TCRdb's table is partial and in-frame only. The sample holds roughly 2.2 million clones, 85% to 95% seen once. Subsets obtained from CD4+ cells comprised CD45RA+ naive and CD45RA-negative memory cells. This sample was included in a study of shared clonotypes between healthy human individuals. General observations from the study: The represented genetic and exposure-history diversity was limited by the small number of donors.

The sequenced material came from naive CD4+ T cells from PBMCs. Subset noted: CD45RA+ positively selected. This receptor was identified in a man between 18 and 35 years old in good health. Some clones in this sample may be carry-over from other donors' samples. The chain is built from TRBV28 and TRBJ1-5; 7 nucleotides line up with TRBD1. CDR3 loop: CASSYTGEWQPQHF. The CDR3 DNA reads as TGTGCCAGCAGCTATACAGGGGAGTGGCAGCCCCAGCATTTT.